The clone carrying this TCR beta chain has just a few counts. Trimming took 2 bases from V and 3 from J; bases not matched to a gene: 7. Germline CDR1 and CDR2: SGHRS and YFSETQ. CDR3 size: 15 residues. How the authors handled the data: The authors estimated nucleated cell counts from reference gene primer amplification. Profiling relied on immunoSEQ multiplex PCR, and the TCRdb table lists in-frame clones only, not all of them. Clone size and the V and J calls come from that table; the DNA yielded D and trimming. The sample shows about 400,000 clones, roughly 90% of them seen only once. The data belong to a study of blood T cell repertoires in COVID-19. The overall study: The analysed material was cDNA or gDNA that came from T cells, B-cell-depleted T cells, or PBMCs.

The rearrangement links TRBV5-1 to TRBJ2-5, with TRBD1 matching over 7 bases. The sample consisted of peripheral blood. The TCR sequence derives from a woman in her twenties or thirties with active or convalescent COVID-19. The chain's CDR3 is CASSFGQGVKETQYF. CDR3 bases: TGCGCCAGCAGCTTCGGCCAGGGGGTCAAAGAGACCCAGTACTTC.